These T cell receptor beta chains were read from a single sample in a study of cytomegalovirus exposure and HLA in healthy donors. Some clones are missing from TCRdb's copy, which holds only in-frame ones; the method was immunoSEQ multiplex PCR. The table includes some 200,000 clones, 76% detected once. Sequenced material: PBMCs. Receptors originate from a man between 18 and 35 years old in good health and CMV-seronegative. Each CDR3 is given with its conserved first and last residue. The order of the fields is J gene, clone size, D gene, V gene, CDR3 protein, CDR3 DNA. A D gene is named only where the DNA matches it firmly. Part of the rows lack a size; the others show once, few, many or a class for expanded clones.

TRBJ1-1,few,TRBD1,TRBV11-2,CASSPQGTGTEAFF,TGTGCCAGCAGCCCACAGGGGACGGGGACTGAAGCTTTCTTT
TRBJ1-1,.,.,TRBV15,CATSRESQGFAEAFF,TGTGCCACCAGCAGAGAATCCCAGGGGTTTGCTGAAGCTTTCTTT
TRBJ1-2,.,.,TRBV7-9,CASSLQVGYTF,TGTGCCAGCAGCCTACAGGTTGGCTACACCTTC
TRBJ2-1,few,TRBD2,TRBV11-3,CASSLKTSQTWNEQFF,TGTGCCAGCAGCTTAAAGACTAGCCAGACTTGGAATGAGCAGTTCTTC
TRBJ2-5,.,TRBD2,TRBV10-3,CAISGAAGRGETQYF,TGTGCCATCAGTGGGGCAGCGGGAAGGGGAGAGACCCAGTACTTC
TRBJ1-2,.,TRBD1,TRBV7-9,CASSPGDSLRGGYTF,TGTGCCAGCAGCCCCGGGGACAGCCTTCGGGGTGGCTACACCTTC
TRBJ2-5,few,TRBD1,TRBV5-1,CASSLGRTGQETQYF,TGCGCCAGCAGCTTGGGTCGGACAGGCCAAGAGACCCAGTACTTC
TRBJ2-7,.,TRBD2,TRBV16,CASSQLVAGGTYLGYEQYF,TGTGCCAGCAGCCAATTGGTAGCGGGAGGCACCTATCTCGGGTACGAGCAGTACTTC
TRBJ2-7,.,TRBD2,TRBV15,CATSRVIGLAGYEQYF,TGTGCCACCAGCAGAGTAATAGGACTAGCGGGATACGAGCAGTACTTC
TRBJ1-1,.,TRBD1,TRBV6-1,CASSEAGGTEAFF,TGTGCCAGCAGTGAGGCAGGGGGCACTGAAGCTTTCTTT
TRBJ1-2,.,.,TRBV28,CASSLRTVYTF,TGTGCCAGCAGTTTAAGGACAGTCTACACCTTC
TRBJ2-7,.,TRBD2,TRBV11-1,CASGLAGGGFYEQYF,TGTGCCAGCGGACTAGCGGGAGGGGGATTCTACGAGCAGTACTTC
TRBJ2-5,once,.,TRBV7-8,CASVPGGLKETQYF,TGTGCCAGCGTTCCCGGGGGACTTAAAGAGACCCAGTACTTC
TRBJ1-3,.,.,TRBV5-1,CASSLSPPVSSGNTIYF,TGCGCCAGCAGCTTGTCCCCCCCAGTCAGCTCTGGAAACACCATATATTTT
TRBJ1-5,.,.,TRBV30,CAWSVDGGNQPQHF,TGTGCCTGGAGTGTAGACGGGGGCAATCAGCCCCAGCATTTT
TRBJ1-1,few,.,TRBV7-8,CASSLAGHPNTEAFF,TGTGCCAGCAGCTTAGCTGGACACCCGAACACTGAAGCTTTCTTT
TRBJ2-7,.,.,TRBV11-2,CASSFVQRTHEQYF,TGTGCCAGCAGCTTTGTGCAGCGCACCCACGAGCAGTACTTC
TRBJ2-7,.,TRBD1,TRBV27,CASSLGGRTGAYEQYF,TGTGCCAGCAGTTTGGGGGGAAGGACAGGGGCCTACGAGCAGTACTTC
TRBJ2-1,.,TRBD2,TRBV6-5,CASSYMAGGDSEQFF,TGTGCCAGCAGTTACATGGCGGGAGGGGACAGTGAGCAGTTCTTC
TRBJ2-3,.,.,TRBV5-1,CASSSGAADTQYF,TGCGCCAGCAGCTCAGGGGCAGCAGATACGCAGTATTTT
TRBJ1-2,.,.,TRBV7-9,CASRDTAYGYTF,TGTGCCAGCAGGGATACAGCTTATGGCTACACCTTC
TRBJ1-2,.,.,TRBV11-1,CASSLGGRGYTF,TGTGCCAGCAGCTTAGGAGGGAGAGGCTACACCTTC
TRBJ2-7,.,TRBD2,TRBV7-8,CASSLAASGRSYEQYF,TGTGCCAGCAGCTTAGCGGCTAGCGGGAGGAGCTACGAGCAGTACTTC
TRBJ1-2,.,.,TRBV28,CASSQEGFYGYTF,TGTGCCAGCAGTCAAGAGGGTTTCTATGGCTACACCTTC
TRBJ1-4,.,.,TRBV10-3,CAISKQGTNEKLFF,TGTGCCATCAGTAAACAGGGAACTAATGAAAAACTGTTTTTT
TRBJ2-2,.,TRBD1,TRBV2,CASSDGQANTGELFF,TGTGCCAGCAGTGACGGACAGGCGAACACCGGGGAGCTGTTTTTT
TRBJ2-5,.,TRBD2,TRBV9,CASSDSGRVQETQYF,TGTGCCAGCAGCGATAGCGGGAGGGTACAAGAGACCCAGTACTTC
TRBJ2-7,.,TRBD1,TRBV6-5,CASRQTGDSYEQYF,TGTGCCAGCAGACAGACAGGGGATAGCTACGAGCAGTACTTC
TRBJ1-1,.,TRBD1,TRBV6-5,CASRPGTGGSEAFF,TGTGCCAGCAGACCCGGGACAGGGGGCAGTGAAGCTTTCTTT
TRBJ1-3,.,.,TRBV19,CASTPRVFYANTIYF,TGTGCCAGTACCCCCAGGGTCTTTTACGCAAACACCATATATTTT
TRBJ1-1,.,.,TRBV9,CASSESGGEAFF,TGTGCCAGCAGCGAGTCTGGAGGTGAAGCTTTCTTT
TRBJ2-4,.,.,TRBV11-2,CASSLNRGSGNGNIQYF,TGTGCCAGCAGCTTAAACAGGGGTAGCGGGAATGGAAACATTCAGTACTTC
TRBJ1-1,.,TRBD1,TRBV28,CASSQQGGPTEAFF,TGTGCCAGCAGTCAACAGGGGGGGCCCACTGAAGCTTTCTTT
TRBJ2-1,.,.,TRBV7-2,CASSSHGAYNEQFF,TGTGCCAGCAGTAGCCACGGCGCCTACAATGAGCAGTTCTTC
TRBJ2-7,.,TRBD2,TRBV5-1,CASSLGLALYEQYF,TGCGCCAGCAGCCTGGGACTAGCGTTATACGAGCAGTACTTC
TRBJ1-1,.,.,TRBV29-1,CSVDLQDQNTEAFF,TGCAGCGTTGATCTACAGGATCAGAACACTGAAGCTTTCTTT
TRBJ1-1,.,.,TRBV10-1,CASSGRTGDTEAFF,TGCGCCAGCAGCGGGCGAACGGGGGACACTGAAGCTTTCTTT
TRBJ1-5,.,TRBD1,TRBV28,CASSFTGQPINQPQHF,TGTGCCAGCAGTTTCACGGGACAGCCAATTAATCAGCCCCAGCATTTT
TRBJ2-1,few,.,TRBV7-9,CASTERRASSYNEQFF,TGTGCCAGCACCGAGAGGCGGGCGAGCTCCTACAATGAGCAGTTCTTC
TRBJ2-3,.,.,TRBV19,CASSILGQGTDTQYF,TGTGCCAGTAGTATATTGGGGCAAGGCACAGATACGCAGTATTTT
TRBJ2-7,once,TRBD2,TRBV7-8,CASGDFSGGLGEQYF,TGTGCCAGCGGCGATTTTAGCGGGGGCTTGGGGGAGCAGTACTTC
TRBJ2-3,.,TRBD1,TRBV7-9,CASSLPEGAITDTQYF,TGTGCCAGCAGCCTCCCCGAGGGGGCAATCACAGATACGCAGTATTTT
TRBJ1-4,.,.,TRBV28,CASSSYGGVNEKLFF,TGTGCCAGCAGTTCATATGGCGGGGTTAATGAAAAACTGTTTTTT
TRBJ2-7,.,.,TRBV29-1,CSVEDGSRVGEQYF,TGCAGCGTTGAAGATGGGTCCAGGGTGGGGGAGCAGTACTTC
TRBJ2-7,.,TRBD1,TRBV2,CASSHQYPGGQRYEQYF,TGTGCCAGCAGTCATCAGTACCCAGGGGGACAGAGGTACGAGCAGTACTTC
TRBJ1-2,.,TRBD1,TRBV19,CASSPDRDVYGPTF,TGTGCCAGTAGCCCGGACAGGGACGTCTATGGCCCCACCTTC
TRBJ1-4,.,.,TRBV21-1,CASSRGQMTNEKLFF,TGTGCCAGCAGCCGAGGACAGATGACTAATGAAAAACTGTTTTTT